This section outlines one TCR beta chain sequence together with its context. These data belong to a study of blood T cell repertoires in COVID-19. Study in general: Samples came from the United States, Italy and Spain, spanning acute and convalescent COVID-19. Nucleic acid was either cDNA or gDNA, and it came from T cells, B-cell-depleted T cells, or PBMCs.

The CDR3 contains 13 residues. V was pared by 0 bases and J by 11 bases, with 14 bases between. CDR1 and CDR2 (germline): SGDLS, YYNGEE. Original data processing: Amplification of reference gene primers was used by the study to estimate nucleated cell counts. Sequenced by immunoSEQ multiplex PCR; TCRdb stores in-frame clones only, minus some. The DNA was the basis for D and trimming; V, J and clone size are from that table. Among approximately 260,000 clones, 89% were seen once, and the ten largest hold roughly 2.1%. The material sequenced was peripheral blood. The chain has TRBV9 and TRBJ1-1; perhaps TRBD1 as D (6 bases). The sequence was obtained from a middle-aged man with acute or convalescent COVID-19. CDR3 in amino acids: CASSVVSSGAAFF. The CDR3 DNA reads TGTGCCAGCAGCGTAGTCAGTTCAGGGGCTGCTTTCTTT.